The clone carrying this T cell receptor (beta chain) has just a few counts. It was with unique molecular identifiers that the TCRbeta library was prepared. Each CDR3 protein gets one entry after TCRdb re-called the PCR reads with MiXCR. The repertoire holds some 440,000 distinct CDR3 sequences, with around 15% as singletons. The CDR3 has 15 amino acids. Germline trimming cut 6 bases from V and 2 bases from J; bases unmatched to any gene: 4. Germline V CDR1 and CDR2: ENHRY, SYGVKD. The data belong to a study of T-cell reconstitution after alpha-beta-depleted transplantation in children. This chain connects TRBV10-3 to TRBJ2-7; 13 positions match TRBD2. This clonotype was sampled from a boy under two years old who had a stem cell transplant for Wiskott-Aldrich syndrome, so the T cells may come from the graft donor. The sample here was PBMCs, mostly from graft donor cells, taken 360 days after TCRalphabeta/CD19-depleted stem cell transplant. Written as DNA, the CDR3 is TGTGCCATCAGAGAAGGACTAGCGGGAGCCTACGAGCAGTACTTC. This encodes CAIREGLAGAYEQYF.